What follows are 24 T cell receptor beta chains derived from one specimen sequenced in a study of T-cell memory formation after mild COVID-19. TCRdb called the 5' RACE reads again in MiXCR, with one record for every CDR3 protein. This sample carries around 410,000 distinct CDR3 sequences, about 22% of them seen once, and the ten largest clones take about an eighth. Material: PBMCs or a T cell subset sorted from them (not recorded which). These receptors were collected from an adult woman who had mild COVID-19 (a few samples of this study predate the infection). Cell type and time point are not known.

With regard to this clonotype: A junction end diverges from the germline sequence, so it may reflect a read error. The chain joins TRBV7-3 to TRBJ1-4, with a tentative D call TRBD1 (5 bases). The CDR3 runs to 15 residues. The V gene's germline CDR1 is SGHTA and CDR2 FQGTGA. The CDR3 coding sequence is TGTGCCAGCAGCTTATTCAGGGAAACTAATGAAAAACTGATTTTT. Translating it yields CASSLFRETNEKLIF. The variable domain in full, with the rest retrieved from reference TRBV7-3 and TRBJ1-4, is GAGVSQTPSNKVTEKGKYVELRCDPISGHTALYWYRQSLGQGPEFLIYFQGTGAADDSGLPNDRFFAVRPEGSVSTLKIQRTERGDSAVYLCASSLFRETNEKLIFGSGTQLSVL.

This clonotype was recorded many times. CDR3 in amino acids: CASSFNGGAPQETQYF. DNA of the CDR3: TGCGCCAGCAGCTTCAATGGGGGGGCTCCCCAAGAGACCCAGTACTTC. J is TRBJ2-5 and V is TRBV5-1; a possible D gene is TRBD2 (7 bases). CDR3 length: 16 residues. Trimming cost V 2 bases and J 1 base, with 15 bases left between them. In germline, CDR1 is SGHRS, CDR2 YFSETQ.

V and J are TRBV24-1 and TRBJ1-1; perhaps TRBD1 as D (6 bases). The V end was cut by 5 bases, the J end by 3 bases, with 6 bases between. This CDR3 is 12 amino acids long. Per germline, CDR1 KGHDR and CDR2 SFDVKD. The CDR3 nucleotides are TGTGCCACCAGTGCAGGGGACACTGAAGCTTTCTTT. This codes for CATSAGDTEAFF.

This clonotype was counted between two and nine times. This chain uses TRBV15 with TRBJ1-2; D uncertain. Germline lookup yields CDR1 LNHNV and CDR2 YYDKDF (reference sequence). The CDR3 loop spans 12 amino acids. Trimming took off 5 bases at V and 9 bases at J, with 13 bases between the two ends. The CDR3 spells CATSGPGVRYTF. The CDR3 coding sequence is TGTGCCACCAGCGGTCCCGGGGTTCGCTACACCTTC.

This clonotype was detected only a few times. The chain links TRBV5-1 to TRBJ1-1; D may be TRBD1 (5 bases). V lost 7 bases to trimming and J lost 0 bases, with 13 bases between them. The CDR3 length is 14 residues. Germline CDR1 and CDR2: SGHRS and YFSETQ. CDR3 nucleotide sequence: TGCGCCAGCGGGGGAGCGGGGGTGAACACTGAAGCTTTCTTT. Its translation: CASGGAGVNTEAFF.

CDR3 coding DNA: TGTGCCAGCAGTTACTCAACAGCGTCAGGTGAAAAACTGTTTTTT. It translates to CASSYSTASGEKLFF. The chain links TRBV6-5 to TRBJ1-4; D not resolved. This CDR3 is 15 amino acids long. Deletions cut 0 bases from V and 7 bases from J, with 12 bases between. Germline CDR1 reads MNHEY; CDR2 reads SVGAGI.

This clonotype was recorded a few times. This chain links TRBV4-2 with TRBJ1-1, with D uncertain. The germline gives CDR1 LGHNA, CDR2 YNFKEQ. The V gene lost 5 bases and the J gene lost 4 bases, with 20 bases spanning the gap. The CDR3 runs 16 residues. This CDR3 reads CASSFRIRTGPTEAFF. CDR3 nucleotides: TGTGCCAGCAGCTTCCGAATTCGGACCGGGCCCACTGAAGCTTTCTTT.

V usage is TRBV12-3 or TRBV12-4 and J usage is TRBJ2-2; a weak D match, TRBD2 (6 bases). The CDR3 is 16 amino acids. Trimming cost V 4 bases and J 17 bases, with 29 bases left between them. The CDR3: CASSCAQSLLQGGLFF. In nucleotides, the CDR3 is TGTGCCAGCAGTTGCGCACAGAGCCTCCTACAAGGAGGGCTTTTTTTT.

The chain employs TRBV7-3 and TRBJ2-3; 9 bases map to TRBD2. The V gene end was trimmed by 2 bases and the J gene end by 5 bases; junction bases not matched to a gene: 5. The length of the CDR3 is 15 residues. CDR1 is SGHTA, CDR2 FQGTGA, per germline. The CDR3 DNA follows: TGTGCCAGCAGCTTACGCGGGGGGGCCGTAGATACGCAGTATTTT. It is translated as CASSLRGGAVDTQYF.

This clonotype was detected a few times. V gene TRBV12-3 or TRBV12-4 combines with J gene TRBJ2-7; no clear D. The V and J ends lost 5 bases and 2 bases respectively, with 13 bases between them. This CDR3 has 14 amino acids. CDR3 coding DNA: TGTGCCAGCAGTCATGAAGTTGGTACCTACGAGCAGTACTTC. Translated, it gives CASSHEVGTYEQYF.

J is TRBJ2-2 and V is TRBV27; a weak D match, TRBD2 (5 bases). CDR1 and CDR2 (germline): MNHEY, SMNVEV (reference sequence). V lost 1 base and J 5 bases, leaving 8 bases between the germline ends. This CDR3 is 14 amino acids long. The CDR3 loop reads CASSLYTGTGELFF. CDR3 coding DNA: TGTGCCAGCAGTTTATATACGGGAACCGGGGAGCTGTTTTTT.

This chain links TRBV18 with TRBJ1-5; D is ambiguous. CDR3 length: 13 residues. Trimming took 6 bases from V and 5 from J, leaving 11 bases between them. In germline, CDR1 is KGHSH, CDR2 LQKENI. The CDR3 region is CASSPQADQPQHF. CDR3 nucleotides: TGTGCCAGCTCCCCCCAAGCCGATCAGCCCCAGCATTTT.

This clonotype was observed a handful of times. The gene calls are TRBV12-3 or TRBV12-4 and TRBJ2-7, with 11 bases aligning to TRBD2. Trimming at V came to 6 bases and at J to 7 bases, leaving 14 bases not matched to a gene. The CDR3 runs 16 residues. CDR3 DNA: TGTGCCAGCAGCCTCCTGATAGCGGGGGGGACGGGAGAGCAGTACTTC. Amino acid sequence: CASSLLIAGGTGEQYF.

In this sample, this clonotype turned up many times. V gene TRBV24-1 combines with J gene TRBJ2-7; tentatively, D is TRBD2 (6 bases). Trimming left V 4 bases short and J 9 bases short, with 12 bases between. Germline assignment: CDR1 KGHDR and CDR2 SFDVKD. The CDR3 spans 12 residues. The CDR3 protein is CATSDPGSPQYF. The CDR3 coding sequence is TGTGCCACCAGTGACCCCGGGAGTCCGCAGTACTTC.

This clonotype was picked up a small number of times. The junction differs from germline at one of its ends, possibly a read error. This rearrangement joins TRBV12-3 or TRBV12-4 to TRBJ1-4; TRBD1 is a possible D gene (6 bases). The CDR3 consists of 14 residues. DNA of the CDR3: TGTGCCAGCACCACGGGGGGAAGGGGACAAAAGCTGTTTTTT. Translation gives CASTTGGRGQKLFF.

This clonotype has only a few counts. The V gene is TRBV7-2, the J gene TRBJ2-1, with D possibly being TRBD2 (6 bases). This CDR3 contains 15 residues. Trimming took 0 bases from V and 5 from J, leaving 11 bases between them. Per the germline V gene, CDR1 is SGHTA and CDR2 is FQGNSA. CDR3: CASSLALGRHNEQFF. In DNA form, the CDR3 reads TGTGCCAGCAGCTTAGCGTTGGGGAGGCACAATGAGCAGTTCTTC.

The chain combines TRBV7-8 with TRBJ1-1; D unresolved. V lost 4 bases and J 1 base, leaving 7 bases between the germline ends. The CDR3 has 13 residues. Germline V gene data show CDR1 as SGHVS and CDR2 as FQNEAQ. CDR3 nucleotide sequence: TGTGCCAGCAGCTCACCACGGAACACTGAAGCTTTCTTT. Residues: CASSSPRNTEAFF.

V gene TRBV7-2 combines with J gene TRBJ2-5, with TRBD2 matching 11 bases. Germline CDR1 reads SGHTA; CDR2 reads FQGNSA. The CDR3 is 14 residues long. The trim removed 5 bases at V and 5 bases at J, leaving 4 bases unmatched. The CDR3 loop reads CASSISGGAETQYF. In DNA form, the CDR3 reads TGTGCCAGCAGCATTAGCGGGGGGGCCGAGACCCAGTACTTC.

V gene TRBV7-9 combines with J gene TRBJ1-1; 11 bases map to TRBD1. The junction had 16 bases not matched to a gene; V was cut back by 5 bases and J by 8 bases. The CDR3 is 17 residues long. Germline CDR1 SEHNR, CDR2 FQNEAQ (reference sequence). CDR3 bases: TGTGCCAGCAGCCCAATTAGCGGACAGGGGGCTTCCTCCGAAGCTTTCTTT. Translating gives CASSPISGQGASSEAFF.

As regards this clonotype: A read error may produce the germline difference seen at one junction end. The chain carries TRBV24-1 and TRBJ2-1; 7 nucleotides agree with TRBD1. Germline V gene lookup returns CDR1 KGHDR and CDR2 SFDVKD. The CDR3 contains 15 residues. The CDR3 DNA sequence: TGTGCCACCAGTCCTAGACAGGGCGCGTACAGTGAGCAGTTCTTC. Translated, it gives CATSPRQGAYSEQFF.

J is TRBJ1-6 and V is TRBV12-3 or TRBV12-4, with 7 bases fitting TRBD1. The ends lost 6 bases at V and 7 bases at J; junction bases unmatched: 15. The CDR3 is 17 residues long. In DNA, the CDR3 is TGTGCCAGCAGCTCGAAGACAGGGCTGTTAGTCAATTCACCCCTCCACTTT. This codes for CASSSKTGLLVNSPLHF.

This chain uses TRBV12-3 or TRBV12-4 with TRBJ1-2; 10 positions agree with TRBD1. J gave up 8 bases and V 5 bases, and 14 bases lay outside the gene matches. The CDR3 is 16 residues long. The chain's CDR3 is CASSRSGTGVMGGYTF. In DNA form, the CDR3 reads TGTGCCAGCAGTCGAAGCGGGACAGGGGTGATGGGCGGCTACACCTTC.

The chain is built from TRBV20-1 and TRBJ2-1, with a possible D match to TRBD1 (5 bases). Deletions cut 1 base from V and 1 base from J, with 17 bases between. Germline lookup yields CDR1 DFQATT and CDR2 SNEGSKA (reference sequence). This CDR3 is built from 17 residues. The CDR3 protein is CSARVVVKGRSYNEQFF. CDR3 nucleotides: TGCAGTGCTAGAGTAGTGGTCAAGGGGCGGTCCTACAATGAGCAGTTCTTC.

This clonotype was observed a few times. The rearrangement uses TRBV6-5 and TRBJ1-2; weak D call: TRBD1 (5 bases). Trimming cost V 2 bases and J 5 bases, with 12 bases left between them. This CDR3 has 14 residues. In germline, CDR1 is MNHEY, CDR2 SVGAGI. The CDR3 is CASSYDGGGYGYTF. DNA of the CDR3: TGTGCCAGCAGTTACGATGGGGGAGGGTATGGCTACACCTTC.